This T cell receptor (beta chain) was sequenced in a study of shared clonotypes between healthy human individuals. The study, taken as a whole, reports: The study drew on few donors, limiting represented genetic and exposure-history diversity.

The protocol was immunoSEQ multiplex PCR, while the TCRdb copy is restricted to in-frame clones and leaves out a portion. The profile shows around 2.5 million clones, approximately 94% of them singletons. Concerning this clone itself: What it binds is not known.

The sample taken for sequencing was naive CD4+ T cells from PBMCs. The subset: CD45RA+ positively selected. The sequence came from a man aged 18-30 years in good health. Some clones in this sample may be carry-over from other donors' samples.

CDR3 loop: CASSSRRGSGHEQFF. CDR3 bases: TGTGCCAGCAGCTCCCGGCGGGGATCGGGCCATGAGCAGTTCTTC. The gene calls are TRBV27 and TRBJ2-1, with D perhaps matching TRBD2 (6 bases). The CDR3 runs 15 residues. V lost 6 bases and J lost 8, with 20 bases in between. CDR1 and CDR2 (germline): MNHEY, SMNVEV (reference sequence).